The 8 T cell receptor beta chains given below trace back to one sample, sequenced in a study of blood T cell repertoires in COVID-19. Some clones are missing from TCRdb's copy, which holds only in-frame ones; the method was immunoSEQ multiplex PCR. The sample yields under 200,000 clones, just under 80% seen once. Sequencing was performed on peripheral blood. The receptors shown here come from a man between 65 and 85 years old with active or convalescent COVID-19.

The chain is built from TRBV7-9 and TRBJ2-1; TRBD2 matches 14 bases. The CDR3 has 15 amino acids. Germline CDR1 is SEHNR and CDR2 is FQNEAQ (reference sequence). The trim removed 4 bases at V and 7 bases at J, leaving 3 bases unmatched. CDR3 region: CASSSRTSGGNEQFF. The DNA for the CDR3 is TGTGCCAGCAGCTCAAGGACTAGCGGGGGGAATGAGCAGTTCTTC. Using reference TRBV7-9 and TRBJ2-1 for the parts outside the CDR3, the full variable domain is DTGVSQNPRHKITKRGQNVTFRCDPISEHNRLYWYRQTLGQGPEFLTYFQNEAQLEKSRLLSDRFSAERPKGSFSTLEIQRTEQGDSAMYLCASSSRTSGGNEQFFGPGTRLTVL.

This rearrangement joins TRBV5-6 to TRBJ2-3, with D possibly TRBD2 on 7 matching bases. Germline V gene data show CDR1 as SGHDT and CDR2 as YYEEEE. This CDR3 spans 16 amino acids. V was cut by 4 bases and J by 7 bases, with 22 bases left in between. The CDR3 DNA follows: TGTGCCAGCAGCAAGTACAGGGTGGGGGGGAAGAATACGCAGTATTTT. It is translated as CASSKYRVGGKNTQYF.

The rearrangement links TRBV3-1 (or the pseudogene TRBV3-2) to TRBJ1-1, with D perhaps TRBD1 (6 bases). CDR1 LGHDT and CDR2 YNNKEL come from the germline V gene (reference sequence). The CDR3 is 13 residues long. The V end was cut by 6 bases, the J end by 4 bases, with 12 bases between. CDR3 nucleotide sequence: TGTGCCAGCAGTCAGTACAGGGTCACTGAAGCTTTCTTT. It is translated as CASSQYRVTEAFF.

The chain combines TRBV6-5 with TRBJ2-3; 8 bases align to TRBD2. The V gene end was trimmed by 9 bases and the J gene end by 2 bases; junction bases not matched to a gene: 7. The CDR3 loop spans 14 amino acids. The germline gives CDR1 MNHEY, CDR2 SVGAGI. The CDR3 coding sequence is TGTGCCAGTAAAGCGGGGGCCCTCACAGATACGCAGTATTTT. Its translation is CASKAGALTDTQYF.

The chain combines TRBV5-6 with TRBJ1-2; the match to TRBD1 covers 7 bases. The CDR3 spans 15 residues. V shed 7 bases, J shed 7 bases, and the junction held 16 bases outside the gene matches. CDR1 and CDR2 (germline): SGHDT, YYEEEE. Written as DNA, the CDR3 is TGTGCCAGCCAAACTAGGGGGTCAGGGGGAGCTGGCTACACCTTC. Its protein product is CASQTRGSGGAGYTF.

The chain links TRBV7-8 to TRBJ2-2; 14 nucleotides match TRBD2. The CDR3 is 17 amino acids. Germline CDR1 is SGHVS and CDR2 is FQNEAQ. J gave up 5 bases and V 5 bases, and 7 bases lay outside the gene matches. For the CDR3, the DNA is TGTGCCAGCAGCCGGGCCGGGACTAGCGGGAGAACCGGGGAGCTGTTTTTT. The encoded protein is CASSRAGTSGRTGELFF. The full variable domain, with the rest looked up from reference TRBV7-8 and TRBJ2-2, is GAGVSQSPRYKVAKRGQDVALRCDPISGHVSLFWYQQALGQGPEFLTYFQNEAQLDKSGLPSDRFFAERPEGSVSTLKIQRTQQEDSAVYLCASSRAGTSGRTGELFFGEGSRLTVL.

This chain connects TRBV7-2 to TRBJ1-2, with 8 positions matching TRBD1. The CDR3 is 13 amino acids. J was trimmed by 4 bases and V by 5 bases; bases with no gene match: 3. The germline V gene encodes CDR1 SGHTA and CDR2 FQGNSA. The CDR3 is CASSAQGAYGYTF. In DNA form, the CDR3 reads TGTGCCAGCAGCGCGCAGGGGGCCTATGGCTACACCTTC.

This chain joins TRBV3-1 (or the pseudogene TRBV3-2) and TRBJ1-1; no definite D call. This CDR3 is built from 13 residues. Between the trimmed V and J ends, which lost 4 bases and 4 bases, there was a span of 10 bases. In germline, CDR1 is LGHDT, CDR2 YNNKEL (reference sequence). The CDR3 sequence: CASSLGEATEAFF. The CDR3 DNA is TGTGCCAGCAGCCTCGGTGAGGCCACTGAAGCTTTCTTT.